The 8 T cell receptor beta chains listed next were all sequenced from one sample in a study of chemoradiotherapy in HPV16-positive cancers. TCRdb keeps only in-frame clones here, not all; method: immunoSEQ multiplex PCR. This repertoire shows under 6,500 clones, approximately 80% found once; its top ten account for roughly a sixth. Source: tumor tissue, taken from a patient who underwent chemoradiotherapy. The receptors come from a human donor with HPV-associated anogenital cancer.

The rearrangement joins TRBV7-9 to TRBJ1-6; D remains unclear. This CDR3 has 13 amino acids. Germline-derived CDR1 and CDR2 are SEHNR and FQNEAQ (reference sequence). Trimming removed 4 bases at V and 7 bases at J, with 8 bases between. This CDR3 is CASSWAGNSPLHF. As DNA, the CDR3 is TGTGCCAGCAGCTGGGCGGGGAATTCACCCCTCCACTTT.

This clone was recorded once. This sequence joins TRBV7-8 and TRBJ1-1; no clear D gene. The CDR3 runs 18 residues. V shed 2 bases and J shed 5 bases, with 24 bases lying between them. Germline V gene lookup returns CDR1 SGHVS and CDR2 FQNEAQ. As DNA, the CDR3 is TGTGCCAGCAGCTTACCTCATCGAGATACGACCCTTGGGACTGAAGCTTTCTTT. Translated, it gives CASSLPHRDTTLGTEAFF.

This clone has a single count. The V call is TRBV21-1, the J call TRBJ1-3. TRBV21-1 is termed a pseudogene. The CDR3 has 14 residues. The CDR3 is CASRIGRSGNTIYF. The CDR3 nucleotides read TGTGCCAGCCGTATCGGTCGATCTGGAAACACCATATATTTT.

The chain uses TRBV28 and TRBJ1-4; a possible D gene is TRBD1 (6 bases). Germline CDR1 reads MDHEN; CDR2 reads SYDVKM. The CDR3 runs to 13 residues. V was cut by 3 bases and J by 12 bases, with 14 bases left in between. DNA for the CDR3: TGTGCCAGCAGTTTGGACAGTAGATTGGAACTGTTTTTT. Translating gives CASSLDSRLELFF.

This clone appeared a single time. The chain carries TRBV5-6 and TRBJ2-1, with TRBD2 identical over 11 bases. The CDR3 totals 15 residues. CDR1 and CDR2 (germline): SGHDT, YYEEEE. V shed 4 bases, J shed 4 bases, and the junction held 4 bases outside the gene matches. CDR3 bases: TGTGCCAGCAGCCCATCTAGCGGGGGGTACAATGAGCAGTTCTTC. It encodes CASSPSSGGYNEQFF.

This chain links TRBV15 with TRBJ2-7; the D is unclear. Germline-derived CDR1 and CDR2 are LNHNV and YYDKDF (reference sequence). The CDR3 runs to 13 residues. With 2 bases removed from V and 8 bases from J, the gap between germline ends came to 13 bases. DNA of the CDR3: TGTGCCACCAGCAGACACAATCTAGAGAAGCAGTACTTC. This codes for CATSRHNLEKQYF.

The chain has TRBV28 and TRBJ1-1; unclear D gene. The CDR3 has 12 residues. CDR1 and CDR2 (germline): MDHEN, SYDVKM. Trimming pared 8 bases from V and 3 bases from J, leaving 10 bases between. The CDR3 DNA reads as TGTGCCAGCTTGGGCGGCCACACTGAAGCTTTCTTT. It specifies CASLGGHTEAFF.

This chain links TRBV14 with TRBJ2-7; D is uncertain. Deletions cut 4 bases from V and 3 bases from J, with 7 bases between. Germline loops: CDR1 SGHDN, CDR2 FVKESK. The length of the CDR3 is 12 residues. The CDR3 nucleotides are TGTGCCAGCAGCCCTCATAACTACGAGCAGTACTTC. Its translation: CASSPHNYEQYF.